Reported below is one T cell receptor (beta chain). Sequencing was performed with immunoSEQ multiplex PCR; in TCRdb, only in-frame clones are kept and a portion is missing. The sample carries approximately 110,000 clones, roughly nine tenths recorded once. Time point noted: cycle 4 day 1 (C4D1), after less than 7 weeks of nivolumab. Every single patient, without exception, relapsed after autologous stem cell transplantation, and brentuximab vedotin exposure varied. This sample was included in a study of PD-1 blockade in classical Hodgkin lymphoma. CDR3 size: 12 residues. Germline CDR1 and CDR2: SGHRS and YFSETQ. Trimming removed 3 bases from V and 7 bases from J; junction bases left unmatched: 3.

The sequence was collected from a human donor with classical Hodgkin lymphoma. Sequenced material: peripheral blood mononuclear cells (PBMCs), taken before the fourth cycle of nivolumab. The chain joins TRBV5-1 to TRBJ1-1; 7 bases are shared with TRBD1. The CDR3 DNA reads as TGCGCCAGCAGCTCGGGACAGCTTGAAGCTTTCTTT. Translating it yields CASSSGQLEAFF.